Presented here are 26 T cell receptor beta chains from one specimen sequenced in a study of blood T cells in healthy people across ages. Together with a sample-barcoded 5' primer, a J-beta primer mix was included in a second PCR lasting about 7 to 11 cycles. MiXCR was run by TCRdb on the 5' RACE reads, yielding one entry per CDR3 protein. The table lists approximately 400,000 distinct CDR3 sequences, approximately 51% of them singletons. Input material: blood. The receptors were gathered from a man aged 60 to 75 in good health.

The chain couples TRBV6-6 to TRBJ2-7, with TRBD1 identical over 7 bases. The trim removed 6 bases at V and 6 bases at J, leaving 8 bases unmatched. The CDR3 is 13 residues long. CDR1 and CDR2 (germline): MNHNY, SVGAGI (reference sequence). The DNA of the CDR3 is TGTGCCAGCAGCCGGGACAGTCTAGGCGAGCAGTACTTC. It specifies CASSRDSLGEQYF.

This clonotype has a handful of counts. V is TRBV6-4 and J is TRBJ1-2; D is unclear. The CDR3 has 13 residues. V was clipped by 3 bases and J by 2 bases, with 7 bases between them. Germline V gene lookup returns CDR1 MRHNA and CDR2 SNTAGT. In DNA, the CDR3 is TGTGCCAGCAGTGAGGGTCAGAACTATGGCTACACCTTC. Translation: CASSEGQNYGYTF.

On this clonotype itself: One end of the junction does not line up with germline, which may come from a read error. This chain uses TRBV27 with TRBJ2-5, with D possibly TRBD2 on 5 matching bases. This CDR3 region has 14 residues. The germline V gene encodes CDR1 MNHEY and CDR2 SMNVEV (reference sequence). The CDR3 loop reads CAGSLGGSRETQYF. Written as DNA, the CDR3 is TGTGCCGGCAGTTTAGGTGGGAGTCGGGAGACCCAGTACTTC.

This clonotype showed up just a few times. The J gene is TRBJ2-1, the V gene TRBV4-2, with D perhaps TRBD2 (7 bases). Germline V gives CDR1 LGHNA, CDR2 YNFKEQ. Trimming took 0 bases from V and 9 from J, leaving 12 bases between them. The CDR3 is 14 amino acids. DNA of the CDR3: TGTGCCAGCAGCCAAGACGGGGGGCGAGGTGAGCAGTTCTTC. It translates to CASSQDGGRGEQFF.

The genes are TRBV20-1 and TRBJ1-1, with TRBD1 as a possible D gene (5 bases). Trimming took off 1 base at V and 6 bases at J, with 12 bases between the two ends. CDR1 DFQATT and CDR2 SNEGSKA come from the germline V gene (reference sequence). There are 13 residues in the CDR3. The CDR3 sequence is CSARGGSLSEAFF. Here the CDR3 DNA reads TGCAGTGCTAGAGGGGGCTCGTTATCTGAAGCTTTCTTT.

The DNA of the CDR3 is TGTGCCAGCAGCACCGCAGGACCCACAGATACGCAGTATTTT. This gives the protein CASSTAGPTDTQYF. The chain links TRBV7-3 to TRBJ2-3, with D unclear. The V gene's germline CDR1 is SGHTA and CDR2 FQGTGA. The V gene lost 5 bases and the J gene lost 2 bases, with 11 bases spanning the gap. This CDR3 region has 14 residues.

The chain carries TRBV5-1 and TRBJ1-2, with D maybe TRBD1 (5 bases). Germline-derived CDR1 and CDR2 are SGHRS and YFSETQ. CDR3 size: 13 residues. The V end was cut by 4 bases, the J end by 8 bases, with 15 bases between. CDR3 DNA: TGCGCCAGCAGCCCCTCTGGGGGTGTAGGCTACACCTTC. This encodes CASSPSGGVGYTF.

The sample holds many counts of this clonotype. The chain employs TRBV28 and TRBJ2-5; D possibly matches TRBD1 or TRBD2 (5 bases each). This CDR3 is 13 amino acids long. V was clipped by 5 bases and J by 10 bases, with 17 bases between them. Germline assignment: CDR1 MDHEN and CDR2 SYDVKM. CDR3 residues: CASSPSGAGSQYF. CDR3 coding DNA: TGTGCCAGCAGTCCCTCCGGGGCTGGCAGCCAGTACTTC.

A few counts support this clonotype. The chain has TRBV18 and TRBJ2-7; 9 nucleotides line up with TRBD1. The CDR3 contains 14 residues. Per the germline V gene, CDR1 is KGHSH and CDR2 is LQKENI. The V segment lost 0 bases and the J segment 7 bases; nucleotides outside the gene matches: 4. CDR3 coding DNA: TGTGCCAGCTCACCACCGACAGGGGGTTGGGAGCAGTACTTC. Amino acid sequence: CASSPPTGGWEQYF.

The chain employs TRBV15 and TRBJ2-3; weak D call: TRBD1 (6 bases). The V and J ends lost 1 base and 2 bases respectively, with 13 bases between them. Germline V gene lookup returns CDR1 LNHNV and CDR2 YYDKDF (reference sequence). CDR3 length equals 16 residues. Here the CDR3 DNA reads TGTGCCACCAGCAGAGCTGGGGGCAGAAACACAGATACGCAGTATTTT. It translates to CATSRAGGRNTDTQYF.

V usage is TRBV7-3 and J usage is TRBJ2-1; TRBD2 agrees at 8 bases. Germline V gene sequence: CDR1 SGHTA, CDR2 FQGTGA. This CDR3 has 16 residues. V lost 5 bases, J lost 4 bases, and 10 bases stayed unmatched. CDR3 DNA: TGTGCCAGCAGCCCCGCGGGTAGCGGGGTGTACAATGAGCAGTTCTTC. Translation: CASSPAGSGVYNEQFF. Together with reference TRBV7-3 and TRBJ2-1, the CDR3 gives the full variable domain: GAGVSQTPSNKVTEKGKYVELRCDPISGHTALYWYRQSLGQGPEFLIYFQGTGAADDSGLPNDRFFAVRPEGSVSTLKIQRTERGDSAVYLCASSPAGSGVYNEQFFGPGTRLTVL.

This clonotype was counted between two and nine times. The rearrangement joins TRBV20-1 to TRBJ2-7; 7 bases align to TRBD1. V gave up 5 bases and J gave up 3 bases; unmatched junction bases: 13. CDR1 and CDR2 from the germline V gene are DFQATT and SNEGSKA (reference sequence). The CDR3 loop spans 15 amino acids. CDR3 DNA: TGCAGTGCTTGGGGCTTAGGGACAGACTTCTACGAGCAGTACTTC. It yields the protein CSAWGLGTDFYEQYF.

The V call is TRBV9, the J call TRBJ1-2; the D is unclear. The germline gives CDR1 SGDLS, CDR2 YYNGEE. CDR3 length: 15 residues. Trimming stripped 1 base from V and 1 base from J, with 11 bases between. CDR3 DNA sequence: TGTGCCAGCAGCGTATATGAGGGTAGTAACTATGGCTACACCTTC. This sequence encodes CASSVYEGSNYGYTF.

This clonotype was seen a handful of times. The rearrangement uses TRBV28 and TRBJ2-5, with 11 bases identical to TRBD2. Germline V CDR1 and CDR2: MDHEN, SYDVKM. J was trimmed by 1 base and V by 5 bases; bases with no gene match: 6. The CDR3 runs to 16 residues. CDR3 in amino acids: CASSPGTSGTQETQYF. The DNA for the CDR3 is TGTGCCAGCAGTCCTGGGACTAGCGGAACCCAAGAGACCCAGTACTTC. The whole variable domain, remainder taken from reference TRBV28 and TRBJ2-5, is DVKVTQSSRYLVKRTGEKVFLECVQDMDHENMFWYRQDPGLGLRLIYFSYDVKMKEKGDIPEGYSVSREKKERFSLILESASTNQTSMYLCASSPGTSGTQETQYFGPGTRLLVL.

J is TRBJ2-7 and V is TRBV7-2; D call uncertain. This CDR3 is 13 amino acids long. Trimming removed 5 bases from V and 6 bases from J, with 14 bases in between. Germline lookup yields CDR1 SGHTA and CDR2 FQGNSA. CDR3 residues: CASSQAPQAEQYF. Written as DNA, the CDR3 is TGTGCCAGCAGCCAGGCCCCCCAAGCCGAGCAGTACTTC.

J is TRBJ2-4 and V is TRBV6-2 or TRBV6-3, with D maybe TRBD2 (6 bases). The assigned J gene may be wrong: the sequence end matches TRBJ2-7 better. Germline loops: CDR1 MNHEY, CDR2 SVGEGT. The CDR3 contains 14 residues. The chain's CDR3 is CASRPRTIAYEQYF. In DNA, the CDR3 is TGTGCCAGCAGACCTAGGACTATCGCCTACGAGCAGTACTTC.

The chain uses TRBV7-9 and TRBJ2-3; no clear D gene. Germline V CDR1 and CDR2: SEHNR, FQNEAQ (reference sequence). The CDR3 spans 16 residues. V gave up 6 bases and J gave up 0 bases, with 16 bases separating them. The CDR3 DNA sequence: TGTGCCAGCAGTTTCACAGTGAGGAGTAGCACAGATACGCAGTATTTT. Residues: CASSFTVRSSTDTQYF.

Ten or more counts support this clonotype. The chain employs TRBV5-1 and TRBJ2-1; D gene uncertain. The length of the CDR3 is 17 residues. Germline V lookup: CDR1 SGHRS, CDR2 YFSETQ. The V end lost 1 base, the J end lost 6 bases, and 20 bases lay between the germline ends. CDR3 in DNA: TGCGCCAGCAGCTTGTCCCCCGGGCAGGCCGTCGGCAATGAGCAGTTCTTC. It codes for CASSLSPGQAVGNEQFF.

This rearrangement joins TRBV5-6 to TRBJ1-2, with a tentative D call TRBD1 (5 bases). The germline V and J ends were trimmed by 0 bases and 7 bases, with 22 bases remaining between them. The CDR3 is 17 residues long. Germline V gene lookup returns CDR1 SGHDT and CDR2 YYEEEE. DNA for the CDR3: TGTGCCAGCAGCTTGGATTCTGACAGAACCAAATTTAGTGGCTACACCTTC. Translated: CASSLDSDRTKFSGYTF. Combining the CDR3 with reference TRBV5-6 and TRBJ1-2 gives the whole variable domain DAGVTQSPTHLIKTRGQQVTLRCSPKSGHDTVSWYQQALGQGPQFIFQYYEEEERQRGNFPDRFSGHQFPNYSSELNVNALLLGDSALYLCASSLDSDRTKFSGYTFGSGTRLTVV.

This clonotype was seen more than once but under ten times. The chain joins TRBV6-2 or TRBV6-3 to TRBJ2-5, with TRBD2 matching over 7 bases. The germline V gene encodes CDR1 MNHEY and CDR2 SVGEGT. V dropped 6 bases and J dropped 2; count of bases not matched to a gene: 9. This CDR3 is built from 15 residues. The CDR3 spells CASRRFSGPQETQYF. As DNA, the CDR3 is TGTGCCAGCAGAAGATTTAGCGGGCCACAAGAGACCCAGTACTTC.

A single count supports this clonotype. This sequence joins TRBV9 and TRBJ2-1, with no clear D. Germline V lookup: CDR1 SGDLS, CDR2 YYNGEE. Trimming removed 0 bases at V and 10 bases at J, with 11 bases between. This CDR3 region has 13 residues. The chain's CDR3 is CASSVELLEEQFF. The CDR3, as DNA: TGTGCCAGCAGCGTAGAACTCCTTGAGGAGCAGTTCTTC.

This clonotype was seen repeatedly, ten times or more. CDR3 amino acids: CSARGLAGANYEQYF. The CDR3 DNA reads as TGCAGTGCTAGAGGACTAGCGGGAGCGAACTACGAGCAGTACTTC. The J gene is TRBJ2-7, the V gene TRBV20-1; TRBD2 matches 12 bases. Trimming took 1 base from V and 3 from J; bases not matched to a gene: 4. Germline V gene data show CDR1 as DFQATT and CDR2 as SNEGSKA (reference sequence). This CDR3 contains 15 residues.

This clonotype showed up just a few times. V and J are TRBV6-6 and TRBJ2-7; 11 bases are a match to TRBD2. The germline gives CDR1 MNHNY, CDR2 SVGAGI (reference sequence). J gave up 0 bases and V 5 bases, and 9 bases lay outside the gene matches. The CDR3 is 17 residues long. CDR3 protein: CASSPLAGGPYSYEQYF. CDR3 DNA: TGTGCCAGCAGTCCCCTAGCGGGGGGACCTTACTCCTACGAGCAGTACTTC.

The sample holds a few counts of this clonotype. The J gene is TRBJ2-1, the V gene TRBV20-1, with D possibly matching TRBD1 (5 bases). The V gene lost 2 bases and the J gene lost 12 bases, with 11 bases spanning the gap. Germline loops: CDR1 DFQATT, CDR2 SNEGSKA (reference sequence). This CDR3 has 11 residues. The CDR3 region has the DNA TGCAGTGCTAGACCTTATAGGGGGCAGTTCTTC. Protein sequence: CSARPYRGQFF.

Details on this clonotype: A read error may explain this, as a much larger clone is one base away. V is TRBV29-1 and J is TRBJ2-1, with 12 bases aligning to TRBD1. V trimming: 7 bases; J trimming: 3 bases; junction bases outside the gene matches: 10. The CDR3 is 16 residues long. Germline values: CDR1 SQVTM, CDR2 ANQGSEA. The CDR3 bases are TGCAGCGCTGAGGGGACAGGGGGCCCCCGCTACAATGAGCAGTTCTTC. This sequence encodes CSAEGTGGPRYNEQFF.

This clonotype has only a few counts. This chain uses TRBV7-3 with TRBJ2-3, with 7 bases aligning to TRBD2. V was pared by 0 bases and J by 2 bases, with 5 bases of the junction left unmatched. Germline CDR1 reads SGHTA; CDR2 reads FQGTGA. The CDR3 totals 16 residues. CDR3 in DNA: TGTGCCAGCAGCTTAACCCTGACTAGCAACACAGATACGCAGTATTTT. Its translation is CASSLTLTSNTDTQYF.